The source of this TCR beta chain is a study of blood T cell repertoires in COVID-19. The V gene end was trimmed by 3 bases and the J gene end by 0 bases; junction bases not matched to a gene: 7. Germline CDR1 and CDR2: SNHLY and FYNNEI. The CDR3 covers 18 residues. The repertoire was sequenced with immunoSEQ multiplex PCR; TCRdb's copy has only in-frame clones and lacks some. This table holds 250,000 to 350,000 clones, around 83% found once. Sequenced sample: peripheral blood. The sequence was collected from a woman in her forties or fifties with acute or convalescent COVID-19. The gene calls are TRBV2 and TRBJ2-1; 11 bases map to TRBD2. The CDR3 is CASSENLAGGTSYNEQFF. CDR3 in DNA: TGTGCCAGCAGTGAGAATCTAGCGGGAGGAACCTCCTACAATGAGCAGTTCTTC.